Each of the 31 T cell receptor beta chains below was sequenced from the same sample in a study of tumor and adjacent non-tumor tissue in lung cancer. The template was RNA from unsorted bulk tissue. TCRbeta libraries were built with three rounds of nested PCR, modified from ARM-PCR. TCRdb re-called the multiplex PCR reads through MiXCR, storing one row per CDR3 protein. The sample consists of tens of thousands of distinct CDR3 sequences, approximately 77% of them appearing once. Sequencing input: lung tumor tissue. Every receptor here comes from a woman aged 35 to 49 with non-small cell lung cancer.

Turning to this clonotype: This may be a read error: a much more frequent sequence differs by one nucleotide. V gene TRBV30 combines with J gene TRBJ2-7, with D possibly TRBD1 on 5 matching bases. This CDR3 is 13 amino acids long. V was trimmed by 4 bases and J by 4 bases, leaving 14 bases between them. The germline V gene has CDR1 GTSNPN and CDR2 SVGIG (reference sequence). The CDR3 nucleotides read TGTGCCTGGATCGGAACATCAGGGTACGAGCAGTACTTC. Amino acid sequence: CAWIGTSGYEQYF.

With regard to this clonotype: It may be a read error: a sequence one base away is much more abundant. Likely a read error: the CDR3 ends without its conserved phenylalanine or tryptophan. It is unclear where the CDR3 begins or ends on the DNA, so no DNA is shown, and the CDR3 is as TCRdb lists it. The gene calls are TRBV20-1 and TRBJ1-5; whether TRBD1, the table's D call, matches the DNA was not checked. Inclusive of both ends, the CDR3 amounts to 15 amino acids. CDR1 and CDR2 (germline): DFQATT, SNEGSKA (reference sequence). The CDR3 loop is CSAITGGALNQPKHL.

Worth noting for this clonotype: The junction differs from germline at one of its ends, possibly a read error. The rearrangement uses TRBV4-2 and TRBJ2-3; D is perhaps TRBD1 (5 bases). The CDR3 spans 13 residues. Germline V CDR1 and CDR2: LGHNA, YNFKEQ. CDR3 sequence (DNA): TGTGCCAGCAGGCAAGAGGCAGGGGATACGCAGTATTTT. It codes for CASRQEAGDTQYF.

Worth noting for this clonotype: The conserved phenylalanine or tryptophan normally closing the CDR3 is absent here, so this likely arose from a read error. It is unclear where the CDR3 begins or ends on the DNA, so no DNA is shown, and the CDR3 is as TCRdb lists it. The chain carries TRBV11-2 and TRBJ2-1; the D segment call TRBD2 is taken from the table without a DNA check. Germline V CDR1 and CDR2: SGHAT, FQNNGV. The CDR3 is made up of 16 amino acids, end residues included. CDR3 region: CASSLGPLAGRNEQIL.

Worth noting for this clonotype: A much larger clone is a single base away; this may be a read error. The V and J genes are TRBV28 and TRBJ1-5, with D unresolved. This CDR3 has 14 amino acids. Trimming removed 2 bases from V and 6 bases from J, with 11 bases in between. CDR1 and CDR2 (germline): MDHEN, SYDVKM. The CDR3 coding sequence is TGTGCCAGCAGTTTAATTGGGGTCACTCAGCCCCAGCATTTT. It encodes CASSLIGVTQPQHF.

CDR3 protein: CSIVVWDRCQETQYF. In nucleotides, the CDR3 is TGCAGCATTGTAGTATGGGACAGGTGTCAAGAGACCCAGTACTTC. This sequence joins TRBV29-1 and TRBJ2-5; 8 bases fit TRBD1. CDR1 and CDR2 from the germline V gene are SQVTM and ANQGSEA. CDR3 length: 15 residues. The ends lost 8 bases at V and 2 bases at J; junction bases unmatched: 13.

A remark on this clonotype: The junction departs from germline at one end; a sequencing error may be responsible. This chain uses TRBV29-1 with TRBJ2-1; maybe TRBD1 (7 bases). Germline V gene data show CDR1 as SQVTM and CDR2 as ANQGSEA. The CDR3 is 14 amino acids. CDR3 DNA: TGCGGCGTTGCCGCGGGACAGATTTACAATGAGCAGTTCTTT. Translated: CGVAAGQIYNEQFF.

Comments on this clonotype: The conserved phenylalanine or tryptophan normally closing the CDR3 is absent here, so this likely arose from a read error. This sequence joins TRBV29-1 and TRBJ2-6, with D possibly being TRBD2 (6 bases). The CDR3 spans 15 residues. CDR1 and CDR2 (germline): SQVTM, ANQGSEA. This chain's CDR3 is CSVESGDSGSNVLTL. For the CDR3, the DNA is TGCAGCGTTGAATCGGGGGACTCTGGGTCCAACGTCCTGACTCTC.

The chain is built from TRBV5-5 and TRBJ1-1; 7 positions agree with TRBD1. The CDR3 has 16 amino acids. V gave up 1 base and J gave up 11 bases; unmatched junction bases: 17. Looked up from germline, CDR1 is SGHKS and CDR2 is YYEKEE (reference sequence). DNA of the CDR3: TGTGCCAGCAGCTTGTCCCTCTGGGACAGCGGCAATGACGCTTTCTTT. It yields the protein CASSLSLWDSGNDAFF.

A note on this clonotype: A much larger clone is a single base away; this may be a read error. CDR3 nucleotide sequence: TGCAGTGCTAGCGTGTGGCGAGAGACCCCGTACTTC. Translated, it gives CSASVWRETPYF. This rearrangement joins TRBV20-1 to TRBJ2-5, with D hard to call. Looked up from germline, CDR1 is DFQATT and CDR2 is SNEGSKA (reference sequence). This CDR3 is 12 amino acids long.

As regards this clonotype: A read error is likely, as this CDR3 ends without the conserved phenylalanine or tryptophan. The limits of the CDR3 on the DNA are not certain, so only TCRdb's listed CDR3 is given. The chain joins TRBV6-5 to TRBJ2-3. The germline V gene encodes CDR1 MNHEY and CDR2 SVGAGI. Inclusive of both ends, the CDR3 amounts to 14 amino acids. The CDR3 loop is CASRVFAGTDTHYL.

This clonotype appeared a few times. A much larger clone differs by one base, so this may be a read error. This chain uses TRBV12-3 or TRBV12-4 with TRBJ2-4; 7 positions match TRBD1. After removal of 4 bases from V and 1 base from J, the junction contained 7 bases not matched to a gene. The CDR3 totals 16 residues. The CDR3 nucleotides are TGTGCCAGCAGTTGGGGCCTACAGGGGGCCAAAAACATTCAGTACTTC. This translates into CASSWGLQGAKNIQYF.

This clonotype was counted a single time. The conserved phenylalanine or tryptophan normally closing the CDR3 is absent here, so this likely arose from a read error. V is TRBV11-2 and J is TRBJ1-1; no clear D. This CDR3 is built from 12 residues. Germline values: CDR1 SGHAT, CDR2 FQNNGV. CDR3 nucleotide sequence: TGTCCCAGCAGCTCGCGACATTCTGAAGCTTTCGTT. It translates to CPSSSRHSEAFV.

In regard to this clonotype: Given a much more abundant clone one base away, this may be a read error. V is TRBV20-1 and J is TRBJ1-5; 10 bases fit TRBD1. CDR3 length: 19 amino acids. Looked up from germline, CDR1 is DFQATT and CDR2 is SNEGSKA (reference sequence). Germline trimming cut 0 bases from V and 0 bases from J; bases unmatched to any gene: 11. The CDR3, as DNA: TGCAGTGCTAGAGACTTAATCGGGACAGGGGATTATAGCAATCAGCCCCAGCATTTT. Protein sequence: CSARDLIGTGDYSNQPQHF.

With regard to this clonotype: A read error may be the cause here, since a much bigger clone is one base away. The chain has TRBV5-4 and TRBJ2-1; 9 bases fit TRBD2. Germline V gives CDR1 SGHNT, CDR2 YYREEE (reference sequence). The CDR3 spans 15 residues. CDR3 loop: CASTKGGRALNEHFF. The CDR3 nucleotides read TGTGCCAGCACCAAGGGCGGGAGGGCCTTAAATGAGCATTTCTTC.

The rearrangement joins TRBV6-1 to TRBJ2-7; TRBD2 agrees at 9 bases. Germline-derived CDR1 and CDR2 are MNHNS and SASEGT. CDR3 length equals 15 residues. The CDR3 DNA is TGTGCCAGCAGTGAAGTGGCGGGAGGGCCCTACGATCAGTACGTC. Its protein is CASSEVAGGPYDQYV.

Worth noting for this clonotype: It is likely a read error, because the conserved phenylalanine at the end of the CDR3 is missing. The V gene is TRBV11-2, the J gene TRBJ2-3; D is unclear. V shed 2 bases and J shed 11 bases, with 8 bases lying between them. This CDR3 is built from 11 residues. Per the germline V gene, CDR1 is SGHAT and CDR2 is FQNNGV. The CDR3 DNA reads as TGTGCCAGCAGCTTATTTGACTTGCAGTATTTG. Amino acids: CASSLFDLQYL.

The rearrangement links TRBV4-1 to TRBJ1-4; D unclear. The germline V gene encodes CDR1 MGHRA and CDR2 YSYEKL. The CDR3 is 15 amino acids. The CDR3: CTSSPDSWGDEKLFF. CDR3 in DNA: TGCACTAGCAGCCCCGACTCTTGGGGTGATGAAAAACTGTTTTTT.

As to this clonotype: With a much larger clone just one base away, this may be a read error. For the CDR3, the DNA is TGTGCCTGGAATGTCGGGGTAGGGGGAGAAACAGATACGCAGTATTTT. Translating gives CAWNVGVGGETDTQYF. This chain links TRBV30 with TRBJ2-3, with TRBD1 as a possible D gene (6 bases). V was pared by 4 bases and J by 3 bases, with 20 bases between. This CDR3 contains 16 residues. Germline assignment: CDR1 GTSNPN and CDR2 SVGIG (reference sequence).

A note on this clonotype: At one end, the junction sequence differs from germline, possibly due to a read error. The rearrangement links TRBV11-2 to TRBJ2-6, with D perhaps TRBD2 (6 bases). There are 17 residues in the CDR3. Germline-derived CDR1 and CDR2 are SGHAT and FQNNGV. The CDR3 reads CANSLRGLYSVANVLTF. CDR3 nucleotides: TGTGCCAACAGTCTAAGGGGACTGTACTCTGTGGCCAACGTCCTGACTTTC.

The count of this clonotype is one. A much larger clonotype is one base distant, so this may be a read error. The chain combines TRBV15 with TRBJ2-1; TRBD2 might be the D (6 bases). Germline V CDR1 and CDR2: LNHNV, YYDKDF (reference sequence). The CDR3 loop spans 16 amino acids. The CDR3 DNA sequence: TGTGCCACCAGCAGAGATTGGAGGGATTCCTACAATGACCAGTTCTTC. Amino acids: CATSRDWRDSYNDQFF.

The chain has TRBV28 and TRBJ2-4; 10 nucleotides agree with TRBD1. CDR1 MDHEN and CDR2 SYDVKM come from the germline V gene. The CDR3 length is 14 residues. The J segment lost 6 bases and the V segment lost 5 bases, leaving 4 bases of the junction unmatched. CDR3 DNA: TGTGCCAGCAGTGGGACAGGGGCGGGAAACATTCAGTACTTC. It is translated as CASSGTGAGNIQYF.

This rearrangement joins TRBV12-3 or TRBV12-4 to TRBJ2-7; D is possibly TRBD2 (5 bases). The CDR3 extends over 14 amino acids. Trimming removed 5 bases at V and 3 bases at J, with 14 bases between. CDR3 sequence: CASSPPSRHYEQYF. CDR3 DNA: TGTGCCAGCAGTCCCCCTAGCCGGCACTACGAGCAGTACTTC.

On this clonotype: One end of the junction does not line up with germline, which may come from a read error. The chain couples TRBV11-2 to TRBJ1-1; tentative D call: TRBD1 (6 bases). The CDR3 is made up of 13 amino acids. CDR1 and CDR2 from the germline V gene are SGHAT and FQNNGV. The chain's CDR3 is CTSSFRVGAGAFF. CDR3 bases: TGTACCAGCAGCTTTCGTGTGGGGGCGGGGGCTTTCTTT.

Worth noting for this clonotype: The CDR3 ends on some other residue instead of the conserved phenylalanine or tryptophan, so this is likely a read error. V usage is TRBV6-1 and J usage is TRBJ2-4; weak D call: TRBD2 (5 bases). Germline V gives CDR1 MNHNS, CDR2 SASEGT. The CDR3 sequence is 15 residues long. Trimming shortened V by 4 bases and J by 8 bases, and 18 bases separated the two germline ends. In DNA form, the CDR3 reads TGTGCCAGCAGTGCCTATGACTGGACTGCTGACATTCAGTACTTA. Translated, it gives CASSAYDWTADIQYL.

As regards this clonotype: A read error is likely, as this CDR3 ends without the conserved phenylalanine or tryptophan. V is TRBV11-2 and J is TRBJ1-6; D is unresolved. V was cut by 11 bases and J by 5 bases, with 19 bases left in between. Looked up from germline, CDR1 is SGHAT and CDR2 is FQNNGV. This CDR3 is 15 amino acids long. CDR3 sequence: CAGCLASGNNSPLHL. In DNA, the CDR3 is TGTGCCGGCTGCTTAGCCTCGGGGAATAATTCACCCCTCCACTTG.

The rearrangement uses TRBV20-1 and TRBJ1-2, with TRBD1 matching 11 bases. With V trimmed by 3 bases and J by 4 bases, 19 bases remained unmatched. The CDR3 runs 19 residues. CDR1 and CDR2 from the germline V gene are DFQATT and SNEGSKA (reference sequence). CDR3 sequence reads: CSASLSYPDRGQGGYGYTF. For the CDR3, the DNA is TGCAGTGCTAGCCTCTCTTATCCGGACAGGGGGCAGGGAGGCTATGGCTACACCTTC.

The rearrangement links TRBV6-6 to TRBJ2-7, with D possibly TRBD1 on 6 matching bases. The CDR3 contains 13 residues. The germline gives CDR1 MNHNY, CDR2 SVGAGI (reference sequence). The CDR3 spells CGSSYQGNYEQYF. The CDR3 DNA follows: TGTGGCAGTAGTTACCAGGGGAACTACGAGCAGTACTTC.

The gene calls are TRBV5-1 and TRBJ2-3; a weak D match, TRBD1 (6 bases). This CDR3 has 16 residues. V shed 4 bases and J shed 1 base, with 16 bases lying between them. Germline V gives CDR1 SGHRS, CDR2 YFSETQ. For the CDR3, the DNA is TGCGCCAGCAGCCATGGACAGACGAGGGGCACAGATACGCAGTATTTT. Translating gives CASSHGQTRGTDTQYF.

There are a few counts of this clonotype. A much larger clone lies a single base off, so this may be a read error. The chain employs TRBV5-6 and TRBJ1-6; D is undetermined. Trimming removed 1 base at V and 7 bases at J, with 15 bases between. The CDR3 runs to 16 residues. Germline V gives CDR1 SGHDT, CDR2 YYEEEE. The CDR3 loop is CASSLLGMHGNSPLHF. The CDR3, as DNA: TGTGCCAGCAGCTTGTTGGGTATGCACGGGAATTCACCCCTCCACTTT.

This clonotype was counted ten times or more. The J gene is TRBJ2-1, the V gene TRBV13, with 9 bases identical to TRBD2. From germline, CDR1 is PRHDT and CDR2 FYEKMQ (reference sequence). This CDR3 is 17 amino acids long. V dropped 4 bases and J dropped 4; count of bases not matched to a gene: 11. DNA of the CDR3: TGTGCCAGCAGCTCCAGGATTGGACTAGCGCCTTACAATGAGCAGTTCTTC. Translating gives CASSSRIGLAPYNEQFF.